This entry lists 5 T cell receptor beta chains sequenced from one sample in a study of T cell repertoires in aging, cancer and after chemotherapy. Amplification of TCR beta used genomic DNA extracted from peripheral blood. Multiplex touch-down PCR with TRB-A/B primers amplified rearranged V-D-J TRB sequences. One entry per CDR3 protein, called by TCRdb with MiXCR from the multiplex PCR reads. The profile shows roughly 3,100 distinct CDR3 sequences, about 23% of them singletons. The sequenced sample was blood. The receptors originated from a human donor with a solid tumor.

As regards this clonotype: Given a much more abundant clone one base away, this may be a read error. The chain links TRBV18 to TRBJ2-7, with D possibly TRBD1 on 6 matching bases. This CDR3 has 14 residues. Germline-derived CDR1 and CDR2 are KGHSH and LQKENI. Written as DNA, the CDR3 is TGTGCCGGCTCACCAACAGGGACCTCCTACGAGCAGTACTTC. This gives the protein CAGSPTGTSYEQYF.

This clonotype is labeled as large. The chain joins TRBV6-4 to TRBJ1-2; TRBD1 matches at 11 bases. Germline CDR1 and CDR2: MRHNA and SNTAGT. The CDR3 consists of 15 residues. The ends lost 3 bases at V and 6 bases at J; junction bases unmatched: 6. CDR3 in amino acids: CASSENMDRGHGYTF. Written as DNA, the CDR3 is TGTGCCAGCAGTGAAAACATGGACAGGGGGCATGGCTACACCTTC.

This clonotype is labeled medium-sized (0.01 to 0.1%). The chain links TRBV30 to TRBJ2-7; D is unresolved. Trimming took off 1 base at V and 0 bases at J, with 7 bases between the two ends. Per germline, CDR1 GTSNPN and CDR2 SVGIG (reference sequence). This CDR3 is built from 13 residues. The chain's CDR3 is CAWSDGSSYEQYF. In nucleotides, the CDR3 is TGTGCCTGGAGTGACGGGTCCTCCTACGAGCAGTACTTC.

By its share, this clonotype is medium-sized. The chain links TRBV6-1 to TRBJ2-2; D might be TRBD2 (6 bases). CDR1 is MNHNS and CDR2 is SASEGT in the germline V gene. The CDR3 is 15 residues long. Trimming removed 6 bases at V and 8 bases at J, with 19 bases between. CDR3 DNA sequence: TGTGCCAGCAGCGGAGGGGCATGGCGCGCGGGGGAGCTGTTTTTT. Its protein product is CASSGGAWRAGELFF.

Regarding this clonotype: Since a much larger clone is just one base distant, this may be a read error. The rearrangement uses TRBV27 and TRBJ1-2; maybe TRBD1 (5 bases). Germline assignment: CDR1 MNHEY and CDR2 SMNVEV (reference sequence). Trimming took 6 bases from V and 8 from J, leaving 10 bases between them. The CDR3 runs to 11 residues. The CDR3 DNA follows: TGTGCCAGCAGGGCAGGGTTGGGCTACACCTTC. As protein: CASRAGLGYTF.